The entry below describes one T cell receptor beta chain. TCRdb's table, derived via immunoSEQ multiplex PCR, lists solely in-frame clones and lacks some. This table holds 200,000 to 250,000 clones, roughly four fifths found once. Per germline, CDR1 LNHDA and CDR2 SQIVND (reference sequence). The CDR3 has 17 amino acids. Trimming stripped 8 bases from V and 0 bases from J, with 20 bases between. These data are taken from a study of blood T cell repertoires in COVID-19. As for the study in general: Samples of COVID-19 (acute and convalescent) were obtained from the United States, Italy and Spain.

The sequenced material came from peripheral blood. This receptor was identified in a woman in her 50s with acute or convalescent COVID-19. The chain combines TRBV19 with TRBJ2-1, with D perhaps TRBD2 (5 bases). The CDR3 region has the DNA TGTGCCAGTCACACCCCTGGACTTCCAAGCTCCTACAATGAGCAGTTCTTC. As protein: CASHTPGLPSSYNEQFF.